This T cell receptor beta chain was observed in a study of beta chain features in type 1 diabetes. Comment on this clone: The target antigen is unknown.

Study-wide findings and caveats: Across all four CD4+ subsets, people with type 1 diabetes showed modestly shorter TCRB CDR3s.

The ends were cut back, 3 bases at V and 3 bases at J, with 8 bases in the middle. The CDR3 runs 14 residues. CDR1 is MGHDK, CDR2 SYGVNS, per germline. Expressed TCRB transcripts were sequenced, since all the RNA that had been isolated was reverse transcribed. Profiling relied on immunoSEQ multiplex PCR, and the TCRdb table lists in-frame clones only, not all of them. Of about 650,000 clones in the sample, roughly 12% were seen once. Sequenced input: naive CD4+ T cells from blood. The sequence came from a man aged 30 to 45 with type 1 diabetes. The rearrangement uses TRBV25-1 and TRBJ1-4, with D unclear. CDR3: CASSDEGSNEKLFF. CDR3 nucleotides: TGTGCCAGCAGTGATGAGGGTTCTAATGAAAAACTGTTTTTT.